This T cell receptor beta chain derives from a study of patients and donors after allogeneic stem cell transplantation. CDR3 length: 17 residues. Germline CDR1 reads SQVTM; CDR2 reads ANQGSEA. The ends were cut back, 5 bases at V and 3 bases at J, with 25 bases in the middle. This clonotype was observed a handful of times. TCRdb re-called the RT-PCR reads through MiXCR, storing one row per CDR3 protein. The sample gives about 230,000 distinct CDR3 sequences, 13% to 15% of which show up once; around 10% is in the top ten. The V call is TRBV29-1, the J call TRBJ1-2; D is possibly TRBD1 (6 bases). The clonotype originates from a human donor who was either an allogeneic HSCT recipient or a stem cell or donor lymphocyte infusion donor (not recorded which). It is not recorded whose cells these are; they may come from a transplant donor. The source material was blood, either unsorted or a sorted T cell fraction (not recorded which). The CDR3 loop reads CSVPSEPGTPGDYGYTF. In DNA, the CDR3 is TGCAGCGTTCCCTCAGAGCCCGGGACACCAGGGGACTATGGCTACACCTTC.